This T cell receptor beta chain is from a study of blood T cell repertoires in COVID-19. Across the whole study: Sources were T cells, B-cell-depleted T cells, or PBMCs; the material itself was cDNA or gDNA.

TCRdb's table, derived via immunoSEQ multiplex PCR, lists solely in-frame clones and lacks some. This table has 50,000 to 65,000 clones, just over 85% appearing once. Germline CDR1 reads LNHDA; CDR2 reads SQIVND (reference sequence). The CDR3 has 15 amino acids. Losses at the gene ends were 7 bases for V and 4 bases for J; bases not matched to a gene: 10. Specimen: peripheral blood. The TCR comes from a man aged 35 to 55 with acute or convalescent COVID-19. This chain connects TRBV19 to TRBJ1-2; TRBD1 matches at 9 bases. CDR3 sequence reads: CASTMGDREPYGYTF. For the CDR3, the DNA is TGTGCCAGTACCATGGGGGACAGGGAGCCCTATGGCTACACCTTC.